These T cell receptor beta chains were read from a single sample in a study of blood T cell repertoires in COVID-19. Repertoires were generated with immunoSEQ multiplex PCR, while TCRdb's copy carries only in-frame clones and drops some. The sample shows roughly 380,000 clones, more than 70% of them seen only once. The sequenced sample consisted of PBMCs or T cells enriched from blood (not recorded which). The origin of the receptors is a woman in her thirties who had been exposed to COVID-19. The CDR3 runs from the conserved cysteine through the conserved F or W. Fields, in order: CDR3 DNA, CDR3 protein, V gene, J gene, D gene, CDR3 length, clone size. D genes are given only for firm matches. Not every row has a clone size; where given, it reads once, few, many or a size class.

TGTGCCAGCAGTCTCCAAGGACAGGGAGATGAGCAGTTCTTC,CASSLQGQGDEQFF,TRBV6-6,TRBJ2-1,TRBD1,14,-
TGTGCCAGCAGGGAAAGGGGTACGCAGTATTTT,CASRERGTQYF,TRBV27,TRBJ2-3,-,11,few
TGCGCCAGCAGCTTACTCCCGGGAACCAGTCAGCCCCAGCATTTT,CASSLLPGTSQPQHF,TRBV5-1,TRBJ1-5,-,15,-
TGTGCCGGGGGGGTCGGAGGCCAAGAGACCCAGTACTTC,CAGGVGGQETQYF,TRBV11-2,TRBJ2-5,TRBD2,13,-
TGTGCCAGCAGTTTAAACAGGGGGCTTGAAAAACTGTTTTTT,CASSLNRGLEKLFF,TRBV27,TRBJ1-4,TRBD1,14,-
TGTGCCAGTAGTATCTCTCGGGGACTAGCGGGCGCGACCTACGAGCAGTACTTC,CASSISRGLAGATYEQYF,TRBV19,TRBJ2-7,TRBD2,18,-
TGTGCCAGCAGCTTCCCAAAGGGGAGACTAGACGGCGAGCAGTACTTC,CASSFPKGRLDGEQYF,TRBV11-1,TRBJ2-7,-,16,-
TGCAGCGTTGAAAAGGGGGTGAACACTGAAGCTTTCTTT,CSVEKGVNTEAFF,TRBV29-1,TRBJ1-1,-,13,-
TGTGCCAGCAGCTTAATCCCTGGAGAGCAAGCCTACGAGCAGTACTTC,CASSLIPGEQAYEQYF,TRBV7-9,TRBJ2-7,-,16,once
TGTGCCTGGAGTGTACCAGGGAGGGTAGCTTTCTTT,CAWSVPGRVAFF,TRBV30,TRBJ1-1,-,12,-
TGTGCCAGTAGTATAAGCGCGGGAGTACCAGATACGCAGTATTTT,CASSISAGVPDTQYF,TRBV19,TRBJ2-3,TRBD2,15,-
TGTGCCAGCAACCTCCGGGACTACCCTTTCCAAGAGACCCAGTACTTC,CASNLRDYPFQETQYF,TRBV28,TRBJ2-5,TRBD2,16,-
TGTGCCAGCTCACCCTGGACAGGGGCTAGCACAGATACGCAGTATTTT,CASSPWTGASTDTQYF,TRBV18,TRBJ2-3,TRBD1,16,-
TGTGCCAGCAGTCCTCTAGCGGGAGTCCAAGAGACCCAGTACTTC,CASSPLAGVQETQYF,TRBV28,TRBJ2-5,TRBD2,15,-
TGTGCCACCAGCAGAGATCTGGCGGGAGTACAATCCGGGGAGCTGTTTTTT,CATSRDLAGVQSGELFF,TRBV15,TRBJ2-2,TRBD2,17,-
TGTGCCAGCAGCTTATACCTAGCGGGACCAGGGGTCAATGAGCAGTTCTTC,CASSLYLAGPGVNEQFF,TRBV7-9,TRBJ2-1,TRBD2,17,-
TGTGCCAGCAGCCCTGGACAGGGAGGGTTGAACACTGAAGCTTTCTTT,CASSPGQGGLNTEAFF,TRBV5-6,TRBJ1-1,TRBD1,16,-
TGTGCCAGCATTGGTGGGGCTCGGACCGGGGAGCTGTTTTTT,CASIGGARTGELFF,TRBV6-5,TRBJ2-2,-,14,-
TGTGCCAGCAGCATATACAGGGGGCAGGGGGAGACCCAGTACTTC,CASSIYRGQGETQYF,TRBV27,TRBJ2-5,TRBD1,15,-
TGTGCCATAGGACAGGGTGAGACTGAAGCTTTCTTT,CAIGQGETEAFF,TRBV2,TRBJ1-1,TRBD1,12,-
TGTGCCAGCAGTTTTTACAGATCCTACGAGCAGTACTTC,CASSFYRSYEQYF,TRBV12-3/TRBV12-4,TRBJ2-7,-,13,-
TGTGCCAGTAGTATAAAACTAGCGGGAGCGTACGAGCAGTACTTC,CASSIKLAGAYEQYF,TRBV19,TRBJ2-7,TRBD2,15,-
TGTGCCAGCAGCCAAGGCGTGACTAGCTCCTACGAGCAGTACTTC,CASSQGVTSSYEQYF,TRBV3-1/TRBV3-2,TRBJ2-7,-,15,-
TGTGCCAGTAGTACCGGGACAGGGGTCTATGGCTACACCTTC,CASSTGTGVYGYTF,TRBV19,TRBJ1-2,TRBD1,14,-
TGTGCCAGCAGCCACGGTATCACTGAAGCTTTCTTT,CASSHGITEAFF,TRBV3-1/TRBV3-2,TRBJ1-1,-,12,few
TGTGCCAGCTCACCACCGGGGGGTGGCACAGATACGCAGTATTTT,CASSPPGGGTDTQYF,TRBV18,TRBJ2-3,-,15,-
TGCGCCAGCAGCCCGGACCTAGCGGGAGTTGAGCAGTTCTTC,CASSPDLAGVEQFF,TRBV5-1,TRBJ2-1,TRBD2,14,-
TGTGCCTGGAGTCCCGTGGCCTCTGGAAACACCATATATTTT,CAWSPVASGNTIYF,TRBV30,TRBJ1-3,-,14,-
TGTGCCAGCAGCGTACCACCAGTACCCGGGACAGGGGCGGATGGCTACACCTTC,CASSVPPVPGTGADGYTF,TRBV9,TRBJ1-2,TRBD1,18,-
TGTGCCAGCAGTGGTCTAGTTAACACAGATACGCAGTATTTT,CASSGLVNTDTQYF,TRBV2,TRBJ2-3,-,14,-
TGTGCCAGCAGGGGGAGCGGGACAGGAACGGAGTATGGCTACACCTTC,CASRGSGTGTEYGYTF,TRBV28,TRBJ1-2,TRBD1,16,few
TGCGCCAGCAGCCAGCATAGGGGCACTGAAGCTTTCTTT,CASSQHRGTEAFF,TRBV5-1,TRBJ1-1,-,13,once
TGTGCCAGCAGCCAAGCCCCGGGGCAGGGGGTACTCGGAGCTTTCTTT,CASSQAPGQGVLGAFF,TRBV3-1/TRBV3-2,TRBJ1-1,TRBD1,16,-
TGCGCCAGCAGCTTGAGGACAGGGAGGATCTCTGGAAACACCATATATTTT,CASSLRTGRISGNTIYF,TRBV5-1,TRBJ1-3,TRBD1,17,-
TGCGCCAGCAGCTTGGAAGCGGGAGACGGAGAGCAGTACTTC,CASSLEAGDGEQYF,TRBV5-1,TRBJ2-7,TRBD2,14,-
TGTGCCAGCAGCTTAATGGGGTGGGGAGACACTGAAGCTTTCTTT,CASSLMGWGDTEAFF,TRBV7-9,TRBJ1-1,-,15,-
TGTGCCAGCTCCCGCTGGCAGAACTACGAGCAGTACTTC,CASSRWQNYEQYF,TRBV9,TRBJ2-7,-,13,-